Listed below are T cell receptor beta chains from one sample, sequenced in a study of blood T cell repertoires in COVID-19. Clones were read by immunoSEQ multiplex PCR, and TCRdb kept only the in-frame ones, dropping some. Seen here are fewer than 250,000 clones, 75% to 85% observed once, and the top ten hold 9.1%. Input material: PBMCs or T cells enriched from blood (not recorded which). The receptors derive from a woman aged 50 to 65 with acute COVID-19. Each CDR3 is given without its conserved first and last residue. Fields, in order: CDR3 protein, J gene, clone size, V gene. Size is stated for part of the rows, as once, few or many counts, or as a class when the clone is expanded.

ASSLYHGEKLF | TRBJ1-4 | NA | TRBV5-5
ASSQGQDSNQPQH | TRBJ1-5 | NA | TRBV4-3
ASSLLAGSGELF | TRBJ2-2 | NA | TRBV11-2
ASSSPGQRYTEAF | TRBJ1-1 | NA | TRBV6-6
ASSLAGDRGGTEAF | TRBJ1-1 | NA | TRBV5-4
ASRALSSYNSPLH | TRBJ1-6 | NA | TRBV19
ASSLALQEKYNEQF | TRBJ2-1 | NA | TRBV5-6
ASSGGGREQF | TRBJ2-1 | NA | TRBV5-4
ASSVATGTSTDTQY | TRBJ2-3 | NA | TRBV9
ASSQDIGTAYT | TRBJ1-2 | NA | TRBV4-2
ASSYPDTEAF | TRBJ1-1 | once | TRBV6-2/TRBV6-3
ASSLDLNTEAF | TRBJ1-1 | NA | TRBV10-1
ASSSGQNNEKLF | TRBJ1-4 | NA | TRBV5-1
ASVRDIGPLH | TRBJ1-6 | NA | TRBV6-5
ASSEQGQGANTEAF | TRBJ1-1 | NA | TRBV18
ASSLRLAGQETQY | TRBJ2-5 | NA | TRBV7-2
ASSSGQGDLGEQF | TRBJ2-1 | NA | TRBV9
SASHSSINNEQF | TRBJ2-1 | NA | TRBV20-1
ASTPEGGNYGYT | TRBJ1-2 | NA | TRBV7-9
ASSLEPTGGNQPQH | TRBJ1-5 | once | TRBV5-1
ASSMTGVNTGELF | TRBJ2-2 | NA | TRBV25-1
ASSINRVTGELF | TRBJ2-2 | NA | TRBV19
ASSPSGAAGSSYEQY | TRBJ2-7 | NA | TRBV18
ASSSHPTGNAF | TRBJ1-1 | once | TRBV12-3/TRBV12-4
ASRRNLWDTGELF | TRBJ2-2 | NA | TRBV5-6
SVSHLAGGPYEQY | TRBJ2-7 | once | TRBV29-1
ASSLGPVNTEAF | TRBJ1-1 | NA | TRBV7-9